These T cell receptor beta chains were read from a single sample in a study of CD8+ T cells in alopecia areata. Data came from immunoSEQ multiplex PCR; TCRdb stores just in-frame clones and leaves some out. The sample holds about 150,000 clones, about 60% seen once. The sample taken for sequencing was CD4+ T cells sorted from blood. These receptors were taken from a human donor in good health. CDR3s include the opening cysteine and the closing phenylalanine or tryptophan. Each record gives: clone size, J gene, D gene, V gene, CDR3 protein, CDR3 DNA. A D gene is named only where the DNA matches it firmly. The size entry is marked missing in some rows and otherwise reads once, few, many or a size class.

abundance: many
j_gene: TRBJ1-2
d_gene: TRBD1
v_gene: TRBV29-1
CDR3aa: CSVSTGTGAYGYTF
CDR3nt: TGCAGCGTTTCAACCGGGACAGGGGCCTATGGCTACACCTTC

abundance: NA
j_gene: TRBJ2-1
d_gene: NA
v_gene: TRBV29-1
CDR3aa: CSAPREGLHNEQFF
CDR3nt: TGCAGCGCCCCGCGGGAAGGACTACACAATGAGCAGTTCTTC

abundance: few
j_gene: TRBJ2-6
d_gene: NA
v_gene: TRBV13
CDR3aa: CASSWTVSSGANVLTF
CDR3nt: TGTGCCAGCAGCTGGACAGTAAGCTCTGGGGCCAACGTCCTGACTTTC

abundance: NA
j_gene: TRBJ2-7
d_gene: TRBD2
v_gene: TRBV13
CDR3aa: CASSLAGLADYEQYF
CDR3nt: TGTGCCAGCAGCTTAGCGGGACTAGCGGATTACGAGCAGTACTTC

abundance: once
j_gene: TRBJ2-3
d_gene: TRBD1
v_gene: TRBV6-1
CDR3aa: CASRTGTGDTDTQYF
CDR3nt: TGTGCCAGCAGGACCGGGACAGGGGACACAGATACGCAGTATTTT

abundance: few
j_gene: TRBJ2-5
d_gene: NA
v_gene: TRBV23-1
CDR3aa: CASLWRREETQYF
CDR3nt: TGCGCCAGCTTGTGGCGGCGAGAGGAGACCCAGTACTTC

abundance: NA
j_gene: TRBJ2-1
d_gene: TRBD1
v_gene: TRBV7-8
CDR3aa: CASRQDRDGEQFF
CDR3nt: TGTGCCAGCAGGCAGGACAGGGACGGTGAGCAGTTCTTC

abundance: NA
j_gene: TRBJ2-7
d_gene: NA
v_gene: TRBV25-1
CDR3aa: CASRDHTSEQYF
CDR3nt: TGTGCCAGCAGGGACCATACTAGCGAGCAGTACTTC

abundance: NA
j_gene: TRBJ2-2
d_gene: NA
v_gene: TRBV9
CDR3aa: CASSVEGVDGELFF
CDR3nt: TGTGCCAGCAGCGTAGAAGGAGTTGACGGGGAGCTGTTTTTT

abundance: NA
j_gene: TRBJ1-5
d_gene: NA
v_gene: TRBV19
CDR3aa: CATVSQGRGNQPQHF
CDR3nt: TGTGCCACCGTCTCACAGGGCAGAGGTAATCAGCCCCAGCATTTT

abundance: few
j_gene: TRBJ2-7
d_gene: TRBD1
v_gene: TRBV15
CDR3aa: CATSREGTGDDEQYF
CDR3nt: TGTGCCACCAGCAGAGAAGGAACAGGGGACGACGAGCAGTACTTC

abundance: few
j_gene: TRBJ2-7
d_gene: NA
v_gene: TRBV5-1
CDR3aa: CASSAWGLAYEQYF
CDR3nt: TGCGCCAGCAGCGCTTGGGGGCTAGCCTACGAGCAGTACTTC

abundance: NA
j_gene: TRBJ2-7
d_gene: NA
v_gene: TRBV15
CDR3aa: CATSAEKGEQYF
CDR3nt: TGTGCCACCAGCGCGGAGAAGGGGGAGCAGTACTTC

abundance: NA
j_gene: TRBJ2-7
d_gene: NA
v_gene: TRBV15
CDR3aa: CATSRSFGNYEQYF
CDR3nt: TGTGCCACCAGCAGAAGCTTTGGAAACTACGAGCAGTACTTC

abundance: NA
j_gene: TRBJ2-3
d_gene: TRBD2
v_gene: TRBV5-1
CDR3aa: CASSLAGTDTQYF
CDR3nt: TGCGCCAGCAGCTTAGCGGGAACAGATACGCAGTATTTT

abundance: once
j_gene: TRBJ1-2
d_gene: NA
v_gene: TRBV4-2
CDR3aa: CASSPPGGYGYTF
CDR3nt: TGTGCCAGCAGCCCCCCCGGGGGGTATGGCTACACCTTC

abundance: once
j_gene: TRBJ2-1
d_gene: NA
v_gene: TRBV4-2
CDR3aa: CASSAGPTLGQFF
CDR3nt: TGTGCCAGCAGCGCGGGACCGACCCTAGGGCAGTTCTTC

abundance: few
j_gene: TRBJ2-2
d_gene: NA
v_gene: TRBV11-2
CDR3aa: CASSPVAVTGELFF
CDR3nt: TGTGCCAGCAGCCCCGTTGCAGTAACCGGGGAGCTGTTTTTT

abundance: NA
j_gene: TRBJ2-2
d_gene: TRBD2
v_gene: TRBV2
CDR3aa: CASRGTILNTGELFF
CDR3nt: TGTGCCAGCAGGGGGACTATTCTGAACACCGGGGAGCTGTTTTTT

abundance: NA
j_gene: TRBJ2-5
d_gene: TRBD1
v_gene: TRBV29-1
CDR3aa: CSVSLLLDRGKETQYF
CDR3nt: TGCAGCGTTAGCCTCTTGCTGGACAGGGGAAAAGAGACCCAGTACTTC

abundance: NA
j_gene: TRBJ2-1
d_gene: NA
v_gene: TRBV5-1
CDR3aa: CASSFRVGAAYNEQFF
CDR3nt: TGCGCCAGCAGCTTTCGCGTGGGAGCCGCCTACAATGAGCAGTTCTTC

abundance: few
j_gene: TRBJ1-2
d_gene: NA
v_gene: TRBV6-4
CDR3aa: CASSDGVVGGGYTF
CDR3nt: TGTGCCAGCAGTGACGGAGTGGTGGGTGGTGGCTACACCTTC

abundance: NA
j_gene: TRBJ2-1
d_gene: NA
v_gene: TRBV5-4
CDR3aa: CASSRRDKNEQFF
CDR3nt: TGTGCCAGCAGCCGCCGGGACAAAAATGAGCAGTTCTTC

abundance: NA
j_gene: TRBJ2-7
d_gene: NA
v_gene: TRBV20-1
CDR3aa: CSASPSYEQYF
CDR3nt: TGCAGTGCTAGCCCCTCCTACGAGCAGTACTTC

abundance: few
j_gene: TRBJ1-2
d_gene: NA
v_gene: TRBV10-3
CDR3aa: CAISVRTDSYGYTF
CDR3nt: TGTGCCATCAGTGTCCGAACCGACAGTTATGGCTACACCTTC

abundance: NA
j_gene: TRBJ2-7
d_gene: NA
v_gene: TRBV10-2
CDR3aa: CASSDGGGPNYEQYF
CDR3nt: TGCGCCAGCAGTGATGGAGGGGGCCCCAACTACGAGCAGTACTTC

abundance: few
j_gene: TRBJ2-1
d_gene: NA
v_gene: TRBV7-2
CDR3aa: CASSYRGLDLGNEQFF
CDR3nt: TGTGCCAGCAGCTATAGAGGCCTGGACCTTGGGAATGAGCAGTTCTTC

abundance: NA
j_gene: TRBJ1-2
d_gene: NA
v_gene: TRBV6-5
CDR3aa: CASSYSTALMDGYTF
CDR3nt: TGTGCCAGCAGTTACTCGACCGCTTTGATGGATGGCTACACCTTC

abundance: NA
j_gene: TRBJ1-2
d_gene: TRBD1
v_gene: TRBV5-1
CDR3aa: CASSPGDSSNYGYTF
CDR3nt: TGCGCCAGCAGCCCTGGGGACAGTTCTAACTATGGCTACACCTTC

abundance: NA
j_gene: TRBJ2-7
d_gene: NA
v_gene: TRBV6-6
CDR3aa: CASSRDDGAGEQYF
CDR3nt: TGTGCCAGCAGCCGCGATGATGGGGCGGGTGAGCAGTACTTC

abundance: many
j_gene: TRBJ1-1
d_gene: NA
v_gene: TRBV2
CDR3aa: CASRREQRGDTEAFF
CDR3nt: TGTGCCAGCAGGAGGGAACAACGGGGTGACACTGAAGCTTTCTTT